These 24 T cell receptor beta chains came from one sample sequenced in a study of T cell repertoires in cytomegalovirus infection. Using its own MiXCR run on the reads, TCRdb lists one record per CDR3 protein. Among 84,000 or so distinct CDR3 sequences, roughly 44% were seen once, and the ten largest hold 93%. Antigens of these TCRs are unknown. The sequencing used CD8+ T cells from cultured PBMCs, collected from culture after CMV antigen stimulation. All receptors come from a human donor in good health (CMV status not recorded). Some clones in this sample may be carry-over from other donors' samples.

DNA for the CDR3: TGTGCCAGCAGCGGAACAGGGGATGGGGGTAACTATGGCTACACCTTC. Amino acid sequence: CASSGTGDGGNYGYTF. The rearrangement uses TRBV5-6 and TRBJ1-2; the match to TRBD1 covers 7 bases. CDR1 is SGHDT, CDR2 YYEEEE, per germline. The V and J ends lost 4 bases and 1 base, in that order; junction bases with no gene match: 10. The CDR3 is made up of 16 amino acids.

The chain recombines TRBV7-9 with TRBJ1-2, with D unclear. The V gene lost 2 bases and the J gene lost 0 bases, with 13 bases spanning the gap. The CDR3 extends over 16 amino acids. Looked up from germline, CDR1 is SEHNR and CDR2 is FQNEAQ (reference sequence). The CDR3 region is CASSLIGGSANYGYTF. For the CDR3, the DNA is TGTGCCAGCAGCTTAATCGGCGGGAGCGCTAACTATGGCTACACCTTC.

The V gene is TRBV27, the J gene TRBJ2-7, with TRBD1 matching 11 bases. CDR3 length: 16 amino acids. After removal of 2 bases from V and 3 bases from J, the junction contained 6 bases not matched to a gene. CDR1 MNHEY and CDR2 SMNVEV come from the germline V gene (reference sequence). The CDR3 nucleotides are TGTGCCAGCAGTTTAGGGGAAGGGACAGGGGGCTACGAGCAGTACTTC. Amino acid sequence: CASSLGEGTGGYEQYF.

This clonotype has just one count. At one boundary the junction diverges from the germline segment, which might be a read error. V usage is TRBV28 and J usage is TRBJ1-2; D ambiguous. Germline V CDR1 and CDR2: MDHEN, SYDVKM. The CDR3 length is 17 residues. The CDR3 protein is CASSTPGILSVRYVYPF. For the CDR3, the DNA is TGTGCCAGCAGTACCCCCGGTATATTAAGCGTTAGATATGTCTACCCCTTC.

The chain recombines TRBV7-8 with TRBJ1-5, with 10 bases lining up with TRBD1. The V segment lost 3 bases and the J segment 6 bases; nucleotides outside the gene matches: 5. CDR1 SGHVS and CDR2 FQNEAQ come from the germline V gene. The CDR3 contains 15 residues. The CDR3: CASSLTGGGIQPQHF. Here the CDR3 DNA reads TGTGCCAGCAGCTTGACAGGGGGCGGGATTCAGCCCCAGCATTTT.

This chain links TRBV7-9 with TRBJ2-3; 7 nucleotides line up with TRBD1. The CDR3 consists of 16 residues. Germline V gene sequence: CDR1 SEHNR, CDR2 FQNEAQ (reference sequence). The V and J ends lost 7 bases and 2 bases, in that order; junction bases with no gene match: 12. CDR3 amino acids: CASTHNDGQATDTQYF. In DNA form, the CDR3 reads TGTGCCAGCACCCATAACGATGGACAGGCCACAGATACGCAGTATTTT. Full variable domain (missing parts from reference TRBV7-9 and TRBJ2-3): DTGVSQNPRHKITKRGQNVTFRCDPISEHNRLYWYRQTLGQGPEFLTYFQNEAQLEKSRLLSDRFSAERPKGSFSTLEIQRTEQGDSAMYLCASTHNDGQATDTQYFGPGTRLTVL.

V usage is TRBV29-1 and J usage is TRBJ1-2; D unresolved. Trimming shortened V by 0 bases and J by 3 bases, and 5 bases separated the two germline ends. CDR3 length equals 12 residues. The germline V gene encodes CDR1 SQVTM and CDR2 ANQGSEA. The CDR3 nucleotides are TGCAGCGTTGAAGACGGTGACTATGGCTACACCTTC. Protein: CSVEDGDYGYTF.

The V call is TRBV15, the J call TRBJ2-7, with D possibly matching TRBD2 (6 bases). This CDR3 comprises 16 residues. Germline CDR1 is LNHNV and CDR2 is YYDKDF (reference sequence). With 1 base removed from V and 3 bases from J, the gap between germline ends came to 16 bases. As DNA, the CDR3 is TGTGCCACCAGCAGAGGCCACACACGGGAGCACTACGAGCAGTACTTC. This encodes CATSRGHTREHYEQYF.

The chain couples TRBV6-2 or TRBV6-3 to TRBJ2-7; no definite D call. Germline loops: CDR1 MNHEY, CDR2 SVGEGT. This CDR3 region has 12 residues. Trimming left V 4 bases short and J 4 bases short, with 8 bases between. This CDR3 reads CASSLDLYEQYF. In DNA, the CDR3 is TGTGCCAGCAGTTTAGACCTTTACGAGCAGTACTTC.

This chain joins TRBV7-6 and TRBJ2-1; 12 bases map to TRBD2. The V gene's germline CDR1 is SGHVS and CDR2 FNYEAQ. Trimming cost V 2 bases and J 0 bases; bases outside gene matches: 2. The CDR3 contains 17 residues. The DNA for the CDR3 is TGTGCCAGCAGCTTACTAGCGGGGGGGAGCTCCTACAATGAGCAGTTCTTC. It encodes CASSLLAGGSSYNEQFF.

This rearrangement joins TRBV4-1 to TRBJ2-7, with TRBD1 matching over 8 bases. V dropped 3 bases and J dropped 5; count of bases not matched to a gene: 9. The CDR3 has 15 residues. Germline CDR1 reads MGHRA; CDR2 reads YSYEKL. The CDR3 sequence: CASSQLGQGDNEQYF. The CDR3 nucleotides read TGCGCCAGCAGCCAGCTAGGACAGGGAGATAACGAGCAGTACTTC.

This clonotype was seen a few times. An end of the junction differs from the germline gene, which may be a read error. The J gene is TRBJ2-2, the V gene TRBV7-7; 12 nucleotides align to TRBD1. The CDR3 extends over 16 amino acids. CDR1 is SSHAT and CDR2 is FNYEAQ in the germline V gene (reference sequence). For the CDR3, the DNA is TGTGCTAGCAGCCCGGGACAGGGGGCCGACACCGGGGAGCTGTTTTTT. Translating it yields CASSPGQGADTGELFF.

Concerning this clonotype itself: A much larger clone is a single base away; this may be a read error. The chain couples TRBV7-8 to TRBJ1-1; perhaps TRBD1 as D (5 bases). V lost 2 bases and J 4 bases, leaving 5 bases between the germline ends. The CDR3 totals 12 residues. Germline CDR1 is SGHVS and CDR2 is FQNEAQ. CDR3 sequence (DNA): TGTGCCAGCAGCTTAAGGGGCACTGAAGCTTTCTTT. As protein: CASSLRGTEAFF. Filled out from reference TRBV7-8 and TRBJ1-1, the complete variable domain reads GAGVSQSPRYKVAKRGQDVALRCDPISGHVSLFWYQQALGQGPEFLTYFQNEAQLDKSGLPSDRFFAERPEGSVSTLKIQRTQQEDSAVYLCASSLRGTEAFFGQGTRLTVV.

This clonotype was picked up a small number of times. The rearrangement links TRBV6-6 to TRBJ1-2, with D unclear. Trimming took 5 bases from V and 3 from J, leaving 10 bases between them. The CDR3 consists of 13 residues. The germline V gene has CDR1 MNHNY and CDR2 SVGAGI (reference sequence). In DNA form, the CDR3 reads TGTGCCAGCAGTGATTCCGGCTACTATGGCTACACCTTC. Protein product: CASSDSGYYGYTF.

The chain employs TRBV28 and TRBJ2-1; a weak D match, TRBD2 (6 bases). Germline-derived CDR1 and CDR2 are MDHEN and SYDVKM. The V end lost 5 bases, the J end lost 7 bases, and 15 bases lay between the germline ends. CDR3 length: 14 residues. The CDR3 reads CASSVNRERNEQFF. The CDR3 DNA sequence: TGTGCCAGCAGTGTTAACCGGGAGAGGAATGAGCAGTTCTTC.

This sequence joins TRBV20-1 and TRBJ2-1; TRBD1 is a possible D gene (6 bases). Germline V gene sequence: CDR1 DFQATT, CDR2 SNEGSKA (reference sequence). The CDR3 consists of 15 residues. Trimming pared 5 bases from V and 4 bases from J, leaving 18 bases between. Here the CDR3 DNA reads TGCAGTGCTCCGCGACGGGACACACCATACAATGAGCAGTTCTTC. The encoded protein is CSAPRRDTPYNEQFF.

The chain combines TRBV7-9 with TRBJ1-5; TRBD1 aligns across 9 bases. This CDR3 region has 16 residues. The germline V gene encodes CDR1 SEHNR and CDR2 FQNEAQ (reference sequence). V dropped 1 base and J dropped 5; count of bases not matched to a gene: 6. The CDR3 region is CASSLGDRVPDQPQHF. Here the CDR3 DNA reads TGTGCCAGCAGCTTAGGGGACAGGGTACCGGATCAGCCCCAGCATTTT.

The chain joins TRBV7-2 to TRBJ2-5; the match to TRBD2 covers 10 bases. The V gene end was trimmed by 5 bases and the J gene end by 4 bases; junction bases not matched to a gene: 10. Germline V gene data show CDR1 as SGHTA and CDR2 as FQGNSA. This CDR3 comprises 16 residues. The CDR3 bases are TGTGCCAGCAGCCACCGTTCGGGACTAGCGCGAGAGACCCAGTACTTC. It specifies CASSHRSGLARETQYF.

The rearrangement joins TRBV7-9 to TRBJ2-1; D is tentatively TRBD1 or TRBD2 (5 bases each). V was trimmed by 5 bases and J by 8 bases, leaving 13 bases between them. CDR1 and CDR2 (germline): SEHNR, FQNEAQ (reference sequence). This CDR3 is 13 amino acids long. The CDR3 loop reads CASSPWDGDEQFF. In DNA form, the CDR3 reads TGTGCCAGCAGCCCCTGGGACGGAGATGAGCAGTTCTTC.

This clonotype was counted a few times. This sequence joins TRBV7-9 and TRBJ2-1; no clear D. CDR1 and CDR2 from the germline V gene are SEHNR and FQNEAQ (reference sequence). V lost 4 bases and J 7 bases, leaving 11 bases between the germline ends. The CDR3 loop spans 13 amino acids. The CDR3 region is CASSSSMGNEQFF. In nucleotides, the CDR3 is TGTGCCAGCAGCTCTTCCATGGGGAATGAGCAGTTCTTC. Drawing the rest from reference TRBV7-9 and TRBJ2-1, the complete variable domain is DTGVSQNPRHKITKRGQNVTFRCDPISEHNRLYWYRQTLGQGPEFLTYFQNEAQLEKSRLLSDRFSAERPKGSFSTLEIQRTEQGDSAMYLCASSSSMGNEQFFGPGTRLTVL.

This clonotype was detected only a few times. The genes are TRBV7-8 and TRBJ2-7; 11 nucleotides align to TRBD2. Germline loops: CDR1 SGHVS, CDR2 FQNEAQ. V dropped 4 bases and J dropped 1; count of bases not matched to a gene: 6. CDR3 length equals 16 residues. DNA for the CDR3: TGTGCCAGCAGCTCTTGGACTAGCGGGCTGTCCTACGAGCAGTACTTC. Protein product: CASSSWTSGLSYEQYF.

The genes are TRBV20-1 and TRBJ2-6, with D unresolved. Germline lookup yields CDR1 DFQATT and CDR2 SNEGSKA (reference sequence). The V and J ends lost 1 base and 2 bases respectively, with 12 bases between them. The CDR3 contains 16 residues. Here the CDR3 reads CSARASENAGANVLTF. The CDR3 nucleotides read TGCAGTGCTAGAGCTTCCGAAAACGCTGGGGCCAACGTCCTGACTTTC.

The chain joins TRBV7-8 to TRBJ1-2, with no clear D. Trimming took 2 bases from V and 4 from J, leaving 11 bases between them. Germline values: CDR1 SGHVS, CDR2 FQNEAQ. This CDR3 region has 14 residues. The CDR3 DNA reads TGTGCCAGCAGCTTACAAGAGGGCGGCTATGGCTACACCTTC. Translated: CASSLQEGGYGYTF.

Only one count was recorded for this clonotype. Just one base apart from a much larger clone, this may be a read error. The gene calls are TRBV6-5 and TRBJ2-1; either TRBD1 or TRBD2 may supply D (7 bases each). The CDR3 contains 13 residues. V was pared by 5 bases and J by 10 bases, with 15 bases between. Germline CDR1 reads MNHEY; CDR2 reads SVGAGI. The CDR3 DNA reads TGTGCCAGCAGTCACCCAGGGGGGGACGAGCAGTTCTTC. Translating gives CASSHPGGDEQFF.